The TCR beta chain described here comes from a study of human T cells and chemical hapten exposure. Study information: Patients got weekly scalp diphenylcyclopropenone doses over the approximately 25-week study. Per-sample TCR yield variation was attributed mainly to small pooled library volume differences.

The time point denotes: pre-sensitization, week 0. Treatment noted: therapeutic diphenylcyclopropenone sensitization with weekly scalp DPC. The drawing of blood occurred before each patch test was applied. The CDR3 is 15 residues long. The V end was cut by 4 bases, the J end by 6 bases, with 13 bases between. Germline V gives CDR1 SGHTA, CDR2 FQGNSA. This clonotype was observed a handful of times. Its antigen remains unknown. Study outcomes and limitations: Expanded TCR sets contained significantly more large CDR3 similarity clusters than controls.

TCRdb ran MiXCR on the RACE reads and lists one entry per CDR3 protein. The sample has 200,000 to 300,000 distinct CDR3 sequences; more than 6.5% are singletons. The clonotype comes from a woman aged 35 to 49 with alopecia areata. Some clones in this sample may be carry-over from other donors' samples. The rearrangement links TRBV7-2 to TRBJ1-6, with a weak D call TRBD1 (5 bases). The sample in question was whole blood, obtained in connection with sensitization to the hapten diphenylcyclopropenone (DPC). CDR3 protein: CASSSLDRSNSPLHF. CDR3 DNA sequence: TGTGCCAGCAGCTCCCTCGACAGAAGTAATTCACCCCTCCACTTT.